The 14 T cell receptor beta chains listed next were all sequenced from one sample in a study of identical twins. From the 5' RACE reads, TCRdb called clonotypes with MiXCR, one entry per CDR3 protein. The sample holds 1.5 million to 2 million distinct CDR3 sequences; around a third are singletons and the top ten take approximately 0.29%. Sequenced material: cord blood. The receptors stem from a newborn girl in good health.

This clonotype was observed a few times. The rearrangement links TRBV7-2 to TRBJ1-5; D gene ambiguous. The CDR3 loop spans 14 amino acids. Trimming removed 2 bases at V and 5 bases at J, with 10 bases between. The germline V gene encodes CDR1 SGHTA and CDR2 FQGNSA. CDR3 amino acids: CASSLFPTDQPQHF. The CDR3 DNA is TGTGCCAGCAGCTTATTCCCCACCGATCAGCCCCAGCATTTT.

This clonotype was found a few times. The rearrangement links TRBV21-1 to TRBJ2-7; TRBD1 is the table's D call, not checked against the DNA. TRBV21-1 is a recognized pseudogene. This CDR3 is 17 amino acids long. The CDR3 coding sequence is TGTGCCAGCAGCTCGCCGGGACAGGGTTTAGGGGGATACGAGCAGTACTTC. Protein: CASSSPGQGLGGYEQYF.

The sample holds many counts of this clonotype. The gene calls are TRBV9 and TRBJ2-3, with a possible D match to TRBD2 (6 bases). The germline CDR1 and CDR2 sequences are SGDLS and YYNGEE. V was trimmed by 0 bases and J by 3 bases, leaving 14 bases between them. This CDR3 has 16 residues. CDR3 DNA sequence: TGTGCCAGCAGCGTAGCCGGGGGAGAAGGAACAGATACGCAGTATTTT. The encoded protein is CASSVAGGEGTDTQYF.

The chain combines TRBV27 with TRBJ2-5; 8 bases map to TRBD2. Germline lookup yields CDR1 MNHEY and CDR2 SMNVEV (reference sequence). The junction had 18 bases not matched to a gene; V was cut back by 7 bases and J by 11 bases. The CDR3 is 15 residues long. The chain's CDR3 is CASTLSGIPANEQYF. The CDR3 nucleotides are TGTGCCAGCACCCTTAGCGGGATACCCGCCAATGAGCAGTACTTC.

The V gene is TRBV28, the J gene TRBJ1-6; 11 bases are shared with TRBD1. The CDR3 runs to 15 residues. Germline trimming cut 6 bases from V and 10 bases from J; bases unmatched to any gene: 8. Germline assignment: CDR1 MDHEN and CDR2 SYDVKM. The CDR3 nucleotides read TGTGCCAGCAGCCTCCAGGGACAGGGGGTATCACCCCTCCACTTT. It yields the protein CASSLQGQGVSPLHF.

In its sample, this clonotype was seen a few times. This sequence joins TRBV27 and TRBJ2-1, with D possibly matching TRBD2 (6 bases). This CDR3 is 15 amino acids long. Germline CDR1 is MNHEY and CDR2 is SMNVEV (reference sequence). V lost 6 bases to trimming and J lost 8 bases, with 20 bases between them. The CDR3 nucleotides are TGTGCCAGCAGCCCCATTAGGGACTTTTACGATGAGCAGTTCTTC. Its protein is CASSPIRDFYDEQFF.

The rearrangement uses TRBV11-2 and TRBJ2-1; D remains ambiguous. The closer fit of TRBJ2-7 to the DNA end suggests the J call may be wrong. The germline V gene encodes CDR1 SGHAT and CDR2 FQNNGV. The CDR3 runs to 17 residues. The CDR3 spells CASSLDLGRSSYNEQYF. CDR3 coding DNA: TGTGCCAGCAGCTTAGATCTTGGCCGGAGCTCCTACAATGAGCAGTACTTC.

V usage is TRBV4-2 and J usage is TRBJ1-6; 7 bases match TRBD1. The V gene end was trimmed by 0 bases and the J gene end by 10 bases; junction bases not matched to a gene: 6. The CDR3 spans 15 residues. Germline loops: CDR1 LGHNA, CDR2 YNFKEQ. The CDR3 DNA follows: TGTGCCAGCAGCCAAGAGCCAGGGGGAGAATCACCCCTCCACTTT. This codes for CASSQEPGGESPLHF.

This clonotype has just a few counts. This sequence joins TRBV4-2 and TRBJ2-1; 7 bases fit TRBD2. After removal of 0 bases from V and 7 bases from J, the junction contained 21 bases not matched to a gene. Germline loops: CDR1 LGHNA, CDR2 YNFKEQ. The CDR3 runs to 20 residues. The CDR3 nucleotides read TGTGCCAGCAGCCAAGAAGCCTTGACTCTGGCGGGAGTTTTTGTGAATGAGCAGTTCTTC. Protein sequence: CASSQEALTLAGVFVNEQFF.

V is TRBV20-1 and J is TRBJ1-2, with 8 positions matching TRBD1. The CDR3 runs 16 residues. CDR1 is DFQATT and CDR2 is SNEGSKA in the germline V gene (reference sequence). J gave up 5 bases and V 0 bases, and 11 bases lay outside the gene matches. CDR3 protein: CSARDFGGTGGYGYTF. The CDR3 DNA is TGCAGTGCTAGAGATTTTGGGGGAACAGGGGGGTATGGCTACACCTTC.

This clonotype appeared a single time. The V and J genes are TRBV20-1 and TRBJ2-5, with unresolved D. The J call may be incorrect, as the DNA end agrees better with TRBJ2-7. The CDR3 length is 13 residues. The germline V gene has CDR1 DFQATT and CDR2 SNEGSKA (reference sequence). The CDR3 region has the DNA TGCAGTGTACAGAACCCTCTATCCTACGAGCAGTACTTC. Translation: CSVQNPLSYEQYF.

V and J are TRBV18 and TRBJ2-7, with D unresolved. Trimming cost V 3 bases and J 3 bases, with 12 bases left between them. The germline V gene has CDR1 KGHSH and CDR2 LQKENI. The CDR3 has 14 residues. In DNA form, the CDR3 reads TGTGCCAGCTCACCTTACCCAACGTTCTACGAGCAGTACTTC. Its protein product is CASSPYPTFYEQYF.

This clonotype was counted at least ten times. One end of the junction varies from germline; a read error may be responsible. The genes are TRBV7-7 and TRBJ2-1; 7 nucleotides align to TRBD2. The CDR3 spans 15 residues. CDR1 is SSHAT and CDR2 is FNYEAQ in the germline V gene (reference sequence). As DNA, the CDR3 is TGTGCTAGCAGCCCCTCTAGCGGCCCCTACAATGAGCAGTTCTTC. This gives the protein CASSPSSGPYNEQFF.

The V gene is TRBV19, the J gene TRBJ1-1; D is undetermined. Trimming shortened V by 1 base and J by 1 base, and 7 bases separated the two germline ends. This CDR3 has 14 residues. Germline CDR1 and CDR2: LNHDA and SQIVND (reference sequence). CDR3 loop: CASSIAQTNTEAFF. Written as DNA, the CDR3 is TGTGCCAGTAGTATAGCACAGACGAACACTGAAGCTTTCTTT.